This T cell receptor beta chain was sequenced during a study of OX40 agonist ivuxolimab in advanced cancers. This clone was recorded once. Using immunoSEQ multiplex PCR, the repertoire was profiled, and TCRdb retains in-frame clones only, with some absent. The sample shows more than 20,000 clones, 70% to 80% of them seen only once. Germline CDR1 is SEHNR and CDR2 is FQNEAQ (reference sequence). Trimming left V 5 bases short and J 5 bases short, with 19 bases between. The CDR3 totals 15 residues. The sequenced sample was CD4+ or CD8+ T cells sorted from blood, obtained in a trial of the OX40 agonist ivuxolimab. The receptor was derived from an adult with an advanced solid tumor such as melanoma, head and neck, liver or kidney cancer. The chain joins TRBV7-9 to TRBJ2-7, with D possibly matching TRBD1 (5 bases). CDR3 loop: CASSTSQTEINEQYF. In DNA form, the CDR3 reads TGTGCCAGCAGCACCAGCCAGACAGAGATCAACGAGCAGTACTTC. The variable domain in full, completed from reference TRBV7-9 and TRBJ2-7, reads DTGVSQNPRHKITKRGQNVTFRCDPISEHNRLYWYRQTLGQGPEFLTYFQNEAQLEKSRLLSDRFSAERPKGSFSTLEIQRTEQGDSAMYLCASSTSQTEINEQYFGPGTRLTVT.